The 7 T cell receptor beta chains below come from one sample, sequenced in a study of T-cell memory formation after mild COVID-19. MiXCR was run by TCRdb on the 5' RACE reads, yielding one entry per CDR3 protein. This table holds 190,000 or so distinct CDR3 sequences, around 25% found once. The sample consisted of PBMCs or a T cell subset sorted from them (not recorded which). Receptors were obtained from an adult woman who had mild COVID-19 (a few samples of this study predate the infection). Cell type and time point are not known.

The chain couples TRBV5-1 to TRBJ2-6, with 7 bases fitting TRBD1. J lost 0 bases, V lost 2 bases, and 2 bases had no gene match. This CDR3 has 16 amino acids. The germline CDR1 and CDR2 sequences are SGHRS and YFSETQ. As DNA, the CDR3 is TGCGCCAGCAGCTTTACAGGGGACTCTGGGGCCAACGTCCTGACTTTC. Protein product: CASSFTGDSGANVLTF.

CDR3 in amino acids: CASRKTQGGNTGELFF. CDR3 in DNA: TGTGCCAGCAGGAAGACCCAGGGTGGGAACACCGGGGAGCTGTTTTTT. The V gene is TRBV12-3 or TRBV12-4, the J gene TRBJ2-2; D might be TRBD1 (5 bases). The CDR3 contains 16 residues. The ends were cut back, 6 bases at V and 1 base at J, with 15 bases in the middle.

V usage is TRBV6-2 or TRBV6-3 and J usage is TRBJ2-1; 13 bases agree with TRBD2. CDR3 length: 18 residues. The germline gives CDR1 MNHEY, CDR2 SVGEGT. The J segment lost 0 bases and the V segment lost 7 bases, leaving 9 bases of the junction unmatched. CDR3 sequence reads: CASTPGLAGKRSYNEQFF. The CDR3 DNA reads as TGTGCCAGCACCCCGGGACTAGCGGGGAAGCGCTCCTACAATGAGCAGTTCTTC.

The chain uses TRBV7-2 and TRBJ2-3, with D uncertain. CDR1 and CDR2 (germline): SGHTA, FQGNSA. Trimming took 3 bases from V and 0 from J, leaving 7 bases between them. This CDR3 contains 14 residues. The CDR3, as DNA: TGTGCCAGCAGCTTCGCGCCTAGCACAGATACGCAGTATTTT. Its translation: CASSFAPSTDTQYF.

This chain joins TRBV5-6 and TRBJ2-1; 13 nucleotides agree with TRBD2. This CDR3 is built from 19 residues. Germline V CDR1 and CDR2: SGHDT, YYEEEE. Trimming cost V 0 bases and J 1 base; bases outside gene matches: 7. CDR3 protein: CASSLGLAGGLVSYNEQFF. CDR3 nucleotides: TGTGCCAGCAGCTTGGGACTAGCGGGAGGCCTGGTATCCTACAATGAGCAGTTCTTC.

This clonotype was seen only a few times. The V call is TRBV6-2 or TRBV6-3, the J call TRBJ2-2; D is ambiguous. V lost 0 bases to trimming and J lost 1 base, with 3 bases between them. This CDR3 is built from 14 residues. Germline CDR1 reads MNHEY; CDR2 reads SVGEGT. CDR3 sequence (DNA): TGTGCCAGCAGTTACTCAGAGAACACCGGGGAGCTGTTTTTT. Amino acids: CASSYSENTGELFF.

The chain employs TRBV28 and TRBJ1-5; D remains ambiguous. CDR1 is MDHEN and CDR2 is SYDVKM in the germline V gene. The CDR3 is 12 amino acids. The V end lost 11 bases, the J end lost 4 bases, and 12 bases lay between the germline ends. For the CDR3, the DNA is TGTGCCGGCCGCGCGGGGAATCAGCCCCAGCATTTT. This gives the protein CAGRAGNQPQHF.